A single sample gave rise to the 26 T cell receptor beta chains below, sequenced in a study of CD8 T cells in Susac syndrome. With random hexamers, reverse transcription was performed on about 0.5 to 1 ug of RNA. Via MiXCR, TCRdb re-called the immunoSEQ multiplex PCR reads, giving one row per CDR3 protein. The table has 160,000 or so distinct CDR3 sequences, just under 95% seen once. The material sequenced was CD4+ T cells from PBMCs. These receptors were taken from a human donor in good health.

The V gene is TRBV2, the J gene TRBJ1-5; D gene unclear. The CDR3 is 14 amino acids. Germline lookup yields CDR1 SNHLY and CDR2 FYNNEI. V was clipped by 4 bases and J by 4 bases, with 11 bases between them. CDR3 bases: TGTGCCAGCAGTGGTAGGGTCGGAAATCAGCCCCAGCATTTT. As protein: CASSGRVGNQPQHF.

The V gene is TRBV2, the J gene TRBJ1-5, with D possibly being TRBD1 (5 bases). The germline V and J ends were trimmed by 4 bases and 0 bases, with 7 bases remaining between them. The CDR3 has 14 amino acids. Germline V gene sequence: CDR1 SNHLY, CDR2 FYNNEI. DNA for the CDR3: TGTGCCAGCAGTGGGGACGGTAGCAATCAGCCCCAGCATTTT. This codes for CASSGDGSNQPQHF.

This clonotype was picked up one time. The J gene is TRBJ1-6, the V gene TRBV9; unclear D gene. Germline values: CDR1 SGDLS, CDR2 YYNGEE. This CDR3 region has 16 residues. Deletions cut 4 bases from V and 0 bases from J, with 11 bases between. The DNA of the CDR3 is TGTGCCAGCAGCCCCTTCATGAGCTCCTATAATTCACCCCTCCACTTT. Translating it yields CASSPFMSSYNSPLHF.

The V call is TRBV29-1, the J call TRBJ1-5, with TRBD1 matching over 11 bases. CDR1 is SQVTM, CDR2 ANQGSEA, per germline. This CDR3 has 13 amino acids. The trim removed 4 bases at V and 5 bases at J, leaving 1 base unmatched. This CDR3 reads CSVVGQGDQPQHF. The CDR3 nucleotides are TGCAGCGTTGTGGGACAGGGGGATCAGCCCCAGCATTTT.

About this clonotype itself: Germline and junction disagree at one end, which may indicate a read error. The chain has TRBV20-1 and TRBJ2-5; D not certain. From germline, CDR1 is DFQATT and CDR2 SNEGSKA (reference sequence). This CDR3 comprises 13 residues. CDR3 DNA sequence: TGCAGTGCCAGAGCTGGCTCGCAAGAGACCCAGTACTTC. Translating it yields CSARAGSQETQYF.

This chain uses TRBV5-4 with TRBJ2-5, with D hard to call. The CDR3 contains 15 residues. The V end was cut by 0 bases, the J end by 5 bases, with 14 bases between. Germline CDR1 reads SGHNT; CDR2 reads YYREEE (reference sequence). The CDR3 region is CASSLASIGSETQYF. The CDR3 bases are TGTGCCAGCAGCTTGGCCAGTATAGGAAGTGAGACCCAGTACTTC.

CDR3 sequence (DNA): TGTGCCAGCAGCGGGCGCGGGGGCGATGGCTACACCTTC. This encodes CASSGRGGDGYTF. The chain recombines TRBV7-3 with TRBJ1-2, with D tentatively TRBD1 (6 bases). Between the trimmed V and J ends, which lost 5 bases and 6 bases, there was a span of 13 bases. Germline V lookup: CDR1 SGHTA, CDR2 FQGTGA. The CDR3 spans 13 residues.

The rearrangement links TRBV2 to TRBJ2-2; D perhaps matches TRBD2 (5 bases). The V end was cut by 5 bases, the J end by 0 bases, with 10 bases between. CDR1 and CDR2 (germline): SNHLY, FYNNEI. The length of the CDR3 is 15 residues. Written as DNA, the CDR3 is TGTGCCAGCAGTAGGACTGTAACGAACACCGGGGAGCTGTTTTTT. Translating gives CASSRTVTNTGELFF.

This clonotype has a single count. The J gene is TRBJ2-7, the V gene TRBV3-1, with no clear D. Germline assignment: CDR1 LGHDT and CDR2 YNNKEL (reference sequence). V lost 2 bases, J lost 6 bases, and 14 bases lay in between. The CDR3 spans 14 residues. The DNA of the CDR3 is TGTGCCAGCAGCCAAAGCCCAACGAACCTCGAGCAGTACTTC. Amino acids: CASSQSPTNLEQYF.

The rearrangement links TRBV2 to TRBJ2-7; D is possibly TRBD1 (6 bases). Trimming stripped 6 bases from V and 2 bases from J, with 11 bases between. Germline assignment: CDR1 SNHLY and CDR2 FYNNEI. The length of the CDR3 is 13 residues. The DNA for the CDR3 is TGTGCCAGCAGGCAGGGGTCGGCCTACGAGCAGTACTTC. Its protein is CASRQGSAYEQYF. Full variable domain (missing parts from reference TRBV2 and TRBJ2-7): EPEVTQTPSHQVTQMGQEVILRCVPISNHLYFYWYRQILGQKVEFLVSFYNNEISEKSEIFDDQFSVERPDGSNFTLKIRSTKLEDSAMYFCASRQGSAYEQYFGPGTRLTVT.

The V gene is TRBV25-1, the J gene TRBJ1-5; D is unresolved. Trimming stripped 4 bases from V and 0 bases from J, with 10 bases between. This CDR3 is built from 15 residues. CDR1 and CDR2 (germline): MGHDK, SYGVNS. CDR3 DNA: TGTGCCAGCAGTGGAGGCCCAAATAGCAATCAGCCCCAGCATTTT. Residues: CASSGGPNSNQPQHF.

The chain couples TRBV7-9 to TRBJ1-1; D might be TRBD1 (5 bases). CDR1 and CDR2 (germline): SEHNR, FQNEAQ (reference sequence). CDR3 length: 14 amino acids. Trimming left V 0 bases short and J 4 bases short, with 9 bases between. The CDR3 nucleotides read TGTGCCAGCAGCTTAGCTGGGGGGTCCACTGAAGCTTTCTTT. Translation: CASSLAGGSTEAFF.

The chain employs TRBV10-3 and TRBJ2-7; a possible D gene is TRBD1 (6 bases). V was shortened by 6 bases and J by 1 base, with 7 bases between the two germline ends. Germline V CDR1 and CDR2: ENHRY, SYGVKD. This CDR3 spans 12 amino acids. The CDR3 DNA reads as TGTGCCATCAGCCAGGGGTCCTACGAGCAGTACTTC. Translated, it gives CAISQGSYEQYF.

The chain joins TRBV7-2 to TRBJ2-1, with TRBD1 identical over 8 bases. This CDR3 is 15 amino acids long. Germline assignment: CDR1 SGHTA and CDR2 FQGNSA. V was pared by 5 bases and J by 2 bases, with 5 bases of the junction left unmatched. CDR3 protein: CASSLGQGPYNEQFF. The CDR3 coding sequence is TGTGCCAGCAGCCTCGGACAGGGCCCCTACAATGAGCAGTTCTTC.

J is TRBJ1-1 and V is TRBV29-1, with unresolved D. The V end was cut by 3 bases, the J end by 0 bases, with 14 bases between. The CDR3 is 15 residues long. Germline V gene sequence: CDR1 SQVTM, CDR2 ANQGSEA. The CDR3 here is CSVDPIGLMNTEAFF. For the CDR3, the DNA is TGCAGCGTTGATCCGATTGGATTAATGAACACTGAAGCTTTCTTT.

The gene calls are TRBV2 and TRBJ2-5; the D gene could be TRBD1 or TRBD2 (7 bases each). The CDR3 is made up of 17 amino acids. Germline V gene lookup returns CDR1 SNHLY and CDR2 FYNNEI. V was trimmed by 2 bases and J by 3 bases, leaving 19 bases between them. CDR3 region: CASSEREGAGVEETQYF. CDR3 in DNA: TGTGCCAGCAGTGAAAGGGAGGGGGCCGGGGTGGAAGAGACCCAGTACTTC.

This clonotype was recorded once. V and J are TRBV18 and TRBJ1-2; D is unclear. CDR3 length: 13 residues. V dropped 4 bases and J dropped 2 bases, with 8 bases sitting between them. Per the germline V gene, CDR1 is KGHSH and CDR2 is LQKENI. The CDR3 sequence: CASSQETNYGYTF. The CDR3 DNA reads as TGTGCCAGCTCACAGGAAACCAACTATGGCTACACCTTC.

The CDR3 spells CASSFAGGIDEQFF. The CDR3, as DNA: TGTGCCAGCAGCTTTGCGGGGGGGATCGATGAGCAGTTCTTC. This chain connects TRBV7-2 to TRBJ2-1; 9 bases are a match to TRBD2. Germline CDR1 SGHTA, CDR2 FQGNSA. V shed 3 bases, J shed 8 bases, and the junction held 5 bases outside the gene matches. The CDR3 spans 14 residues.

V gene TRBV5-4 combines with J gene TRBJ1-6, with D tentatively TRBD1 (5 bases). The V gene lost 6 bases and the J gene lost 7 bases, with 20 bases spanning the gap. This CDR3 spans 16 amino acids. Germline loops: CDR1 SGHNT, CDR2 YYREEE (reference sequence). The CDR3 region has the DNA TGTGCCAGCAATGCAGGGTCCCCCCTAAGCAATTCACCCCTCCACTTT. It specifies CASNAGSPLSNSPLHF. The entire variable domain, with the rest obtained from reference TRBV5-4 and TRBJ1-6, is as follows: ETGVTQSPTHLIKTRGQQVTLRCSSQSGHNTVSWYQQALGQGPQFIFQYYREEENGRGNFPPRFSGLQFPNYSSELNVNALELDDSALYLCASNAGSPLSNSPLHFGNGTRLTVT.

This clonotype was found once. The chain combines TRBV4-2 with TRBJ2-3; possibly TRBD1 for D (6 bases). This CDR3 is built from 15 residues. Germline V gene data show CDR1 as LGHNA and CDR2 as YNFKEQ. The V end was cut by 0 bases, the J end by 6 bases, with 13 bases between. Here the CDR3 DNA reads TGTGCCAGCAGCCAAGAAGGGGGTTATTTGGATACGCAGTATTTT. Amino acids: CASSQEGGYLDTQYF.

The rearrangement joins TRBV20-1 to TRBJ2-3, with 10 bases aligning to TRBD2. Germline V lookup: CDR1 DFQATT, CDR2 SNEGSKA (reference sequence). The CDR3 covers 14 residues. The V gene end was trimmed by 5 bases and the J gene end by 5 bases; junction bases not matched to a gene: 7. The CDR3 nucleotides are TGCAGTGCTCCAAGGACTAGCGGAGGAGATACGCAGTATTTT. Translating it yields CSAPRTSGGDTQYF.

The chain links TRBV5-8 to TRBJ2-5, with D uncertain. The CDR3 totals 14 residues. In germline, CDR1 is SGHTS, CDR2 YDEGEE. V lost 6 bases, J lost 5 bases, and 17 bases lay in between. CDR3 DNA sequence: TGTGCCAGCACCTCCTTCGAGGTAGTGGAGACCCAGTACTTC. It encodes CASTSFEVVETQYF.

The CDR3 loop reads CASSLKGTVKDEQYF. CDR3 sequence (DNA): TGTGCCAGCAGCCTTAAAGGGACTGTAAAGGACGAGCAGTACTTC. J is TRBJ2-7 and V is TRBV3-1; D possibly corresponds to TRBD2 (6 bases). From germline, CDR1 is LGHDT and CDR2 YNNKEL (reference sequence). The CDR3 runs to 15 residues. The V and J ends lost 4 bases and 5 bases respectively, with 18 bases between them.

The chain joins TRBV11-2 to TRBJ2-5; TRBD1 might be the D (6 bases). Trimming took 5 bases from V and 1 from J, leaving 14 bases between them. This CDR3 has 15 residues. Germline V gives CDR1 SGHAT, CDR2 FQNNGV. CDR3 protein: CASSPGQLIQETQYF. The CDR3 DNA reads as TGTGCCAGCAGCCCAGGACAGTTGATCCAAGAGACCCAGTACTTC.

The CDR3 bases are TGCGCCAGCAGCGTATCAGGGGATAGCAATGAGCAGTTCTTC. This translates into CASSVSGDSNEQFF. The rearrangement links TRBV5-1 to TRBJ2-1; D is possibly TRBD1 (6 bases). This CDR3 spans 14 amino acids. Germline CDR1 is SGHRS and CDR2 is YFSETQ. V dropped 4 bases and J dropped 6 bases, with 14 bases sitting between them. Using reference TRBV5-1 and TRBJ2-1 for the parts outside the CDR3, the full variable domain is KAGVTQTPRYLIKTRGQQVTLSCSPISGHRSVSWYQQTPGQGLQFLFEYFSETQRNKGNFPGRFSGRQFSNSRSEMNVSTLELGDSALYLCASSVSGDSNEQFFGPGTRLTVL.

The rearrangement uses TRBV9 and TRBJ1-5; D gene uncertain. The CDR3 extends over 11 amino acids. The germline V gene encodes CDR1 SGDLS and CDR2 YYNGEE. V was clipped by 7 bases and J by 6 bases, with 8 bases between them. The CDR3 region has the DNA TGTGCCAGCCCCATGGGTCAGCCCCAGCATTTT. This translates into CASPMGQPQHF. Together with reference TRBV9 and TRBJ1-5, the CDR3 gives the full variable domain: DSGVTQTPKHLITATGQRVTLRCSPRSGDLSVYWYQQSLDQGLQFLIQYYNGEERAKGNILERFSAQQFPDLHSELNLSSLELGDSALYFCASPMGQPQHFGDGTRLSIL.